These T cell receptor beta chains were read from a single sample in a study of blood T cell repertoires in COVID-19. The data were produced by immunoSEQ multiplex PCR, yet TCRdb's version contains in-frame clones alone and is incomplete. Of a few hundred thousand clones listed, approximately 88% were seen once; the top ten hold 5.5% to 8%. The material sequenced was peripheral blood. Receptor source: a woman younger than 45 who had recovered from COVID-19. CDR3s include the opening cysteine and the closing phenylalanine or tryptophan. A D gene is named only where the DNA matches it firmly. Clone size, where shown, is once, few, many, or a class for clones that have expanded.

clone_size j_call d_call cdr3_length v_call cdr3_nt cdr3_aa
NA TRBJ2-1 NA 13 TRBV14 TGTGCCAGCAGCCAAGCCCCGCGGGGTGAGCAGTTCTTC CASSQAPRGEQFF
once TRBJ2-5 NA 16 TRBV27 TGTGCCAGCAGTCAGGGCGGGGCGACCGGGCAAGAGACCCAGTACTTC CASSQGGATGQETQYF
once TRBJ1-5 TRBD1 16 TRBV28 TGTGCCAGCAAGTCGGGACAGGGGTTCGTCAATCAGCCCCAGCATTTT CASKSGQGFVNQPQHF
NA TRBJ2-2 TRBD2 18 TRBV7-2 TGTGCCAGCGTGTATTTAGCGGGGGGGTTTTCGAACACCGGGGAGCTGTTTTTT CASVYLAGGFSNTGELFF
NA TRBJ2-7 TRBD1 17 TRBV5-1 TGCGCCAGCAGCTTGGCCGTGACAGGGGCGGGCCCCTACGAGCAGTACTTC CASSLAVTGAGPYEQYF
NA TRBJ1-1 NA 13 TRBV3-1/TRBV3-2 TGTGCCAGCAGCCAACTTGTGTACACTGAAGCTTTCTTT CASSQLVYTEAFF
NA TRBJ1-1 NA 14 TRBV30 TGTGCCTGGAGTGTTACGGGGGATCGCACTGAAGCTTTCTTT CAWSVTGDRTEAFF
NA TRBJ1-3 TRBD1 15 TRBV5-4 TGTGCCAGCAGCTTGGGGCAGGGGGGTGGAAACACCATATATTTT CASSLGQGGGNTIYF
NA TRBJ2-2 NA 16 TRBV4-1 TGCGCCAGCAGCCAAGTGGCGGGGTTGGGCACCGGGGAGCTGTTTTTT CASSQVAGLGTGELFF
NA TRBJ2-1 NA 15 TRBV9 TGTGCCAGCAGCCTCTCCAGTAACTCCTACAATGAGCAGTTCTTC CASSLSSNSYNEQFF
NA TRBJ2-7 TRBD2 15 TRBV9 TGTGCCAGCAGCGTAGTCGGACTAGTCACCCACGAGCAGTACTTC CASSVVGLVTHEQYF
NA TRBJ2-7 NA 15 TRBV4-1 TGCGCCAGCAGACGATCCGGGATAACCTCCTACGAGCAGTACTTC CASRRSGITSYEQYF
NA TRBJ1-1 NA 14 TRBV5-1 TGCGCCAGCAGCTTGGACAGACCGAACACTGAAGCTTTCTTT CASSLDRPNTEAFF
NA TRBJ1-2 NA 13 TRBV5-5 TGTGCCAGCAGCAGTTTCACAGAGTATGGCTACACCTTC CASSSFTEYGYTF
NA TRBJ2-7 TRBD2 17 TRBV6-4 TGTGCCAGCAGTAGCAGACTAGCGGGGAGGAGCTCCTACGAGCAGTACTTC CASSSRLAGRSSYEQYF
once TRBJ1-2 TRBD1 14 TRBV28 TGTGCCAGCAGTGTCGGACAGGGCCGCTATGGCTACACCTTC CASSVGQGRYGYTF
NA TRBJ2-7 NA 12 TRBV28 TGTGCCAGCAGTTTTCCCCCGGGGGAGCAGTACTTC CASSFPPGEQYF
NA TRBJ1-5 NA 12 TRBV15 TGTGCCACCAGCAGAGATAACGGAGGGAGGAATTTT CATSRDNGGRNF
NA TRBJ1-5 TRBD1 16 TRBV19 TGTGCCAGTAGTATCGGACAGGCCTATAGCAATCAGCCCCAGCATTTT CASSIGQAYSNQPQHF
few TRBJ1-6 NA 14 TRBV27 TGTGCCAGCAGTTTAAAGGCAGGCGATTTGGGTCTCCACTTT CASSLKAGDLGLHF
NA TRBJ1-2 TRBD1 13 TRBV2 TGTGCCAGCAACATCGGGACAGTGGATGGCTACACCTTC CASNIGTVDGYTF
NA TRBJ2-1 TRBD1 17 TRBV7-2 TGTGCCAGCAGCTTCGGGATCGGGACAGGGGTCTACAATGAGCAGTTCTTC CASSFGIGTGVYNEQFF
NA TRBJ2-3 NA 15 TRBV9 TGTGCCAGCAGCCCACGACAGGACCCCGGAGATACGCAGTATTTT CASSPRQDPGDTQYF
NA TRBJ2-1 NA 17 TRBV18 TGTGCCAGCTCACCATTTCCGGGGCGGGGGCCTGACTCCGAGCAGTTCTTC CASSPFPGRGPDSEQFF
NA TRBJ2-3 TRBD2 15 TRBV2 TGTGCCAGCAGTGACGCTAGCGGGGGGGCAGATACGCAGTATTTT CASSDASGGADTQYF